A selection of T cell receptor beta chains follows, all from one sample in a study of blood T cell repertoires in COVID-19. TCRdb's table, derived via immunoSEQ multiplex PCR, lists solely in-frame clones and lacks some. Among 180,000 or so clones listed, roughly 84% were seen once. Sequencing was performed on PBMCs or T cells enriched from blood (not recorded which). Receptor source: a human donor with acute COVID-19. The donor label of this sample is uncertain. Each CDR3 is given without its conserved first and last residue.

>TRBV2|TRBJ1-2
ASRPGRGANYGYT
>TRBV25-1|TRBJ1-2
ASQSQGRQGYT
>TRBV28|TRBJ2-7
ASSSGTSEYEQY
>TRBV5-6|TRBJ2-2
ASSFASGAAGELF
>TRBV25-1|TRBJ1-2
ASSEQGGIYGYT
>TRBV5-8|TRBJ2-5
ASNRGRQETQY
>TRBV5-1|TRBJ1-1
ASSLAPGTEAF
>TRBV5-1|TRBJ2-2
ASSRGQGVVTGELF
>TRBV13|TRBJ2-1
ASSPSGAYANEQF
>TRBV3-1/TRBV3-2|TRBJ2-7
ASSQEARTDLYHEQY
>TRBV30|TRBJ2-5
AWSVPSGGPRIKETQY
>TRBV11-2|TRBJ2-3
ASSLNRAHTDTQY
>TRBV7-9|TRBJ2-1
ASGTNEQF
>TRBV6-2/TRBV6-3|TRBJ2-1
ASSSDSYNEQF
>TRBV3-1/TRBV3-2|TRBJ1-2
ASSQTVCTNYGYT
>TRBV5-1|TRBJ2-7
ASSLVASDLSYEQY
>TRBV18|TRBJ2-5
ASSPGQGQETQY
>TRBV4-1|TRBJ2-1
ASHPPGAYNEQF
>TRBV5-1|TRBJ2-5
ASIAGVQYQETQY
>TRBV12-3/TRBV12-4|TRBJ1-5
ASTLGEGQPQH
>TRBV25-1|TRBJ2-7
ASSVTYEQY
>TRBV27|TRBJ2-7
ASSFVRETGVEQY
>TRBV9|TRBJ2-3
ASSVEGSSGGSTDTQY